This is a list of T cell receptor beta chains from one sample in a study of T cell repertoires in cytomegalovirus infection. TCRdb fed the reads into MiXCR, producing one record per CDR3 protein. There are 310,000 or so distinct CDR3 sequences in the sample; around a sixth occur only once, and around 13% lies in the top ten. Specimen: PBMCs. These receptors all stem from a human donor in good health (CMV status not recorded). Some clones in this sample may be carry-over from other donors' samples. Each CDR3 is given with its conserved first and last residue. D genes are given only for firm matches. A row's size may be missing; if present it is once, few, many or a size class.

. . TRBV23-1 CASIGHGETYEQYF
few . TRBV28 CASSFWTRLEAEAFF
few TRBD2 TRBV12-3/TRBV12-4 CASTWGGGENTGELFF
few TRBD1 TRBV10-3 CAISDLTPGQGARNVYGYTF
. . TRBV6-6 CASSYSIPGNTIYF
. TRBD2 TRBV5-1 CASSLAGTSFQETQYF
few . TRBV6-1 CATGNYNEQFF
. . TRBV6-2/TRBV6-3 CTSSPRVLDTQYF
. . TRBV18 CASSPPGEAYGYTF
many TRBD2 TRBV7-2 CASSLASGGGGYEQYF
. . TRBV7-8 CASSLQSPPPETQYF
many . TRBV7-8 CASSLSGRGNTEAFF